Listed below are T cell receptor beta chains from one sample, sequenced in a study of pediatric ulcerative colitis. Here immunoSEQ multiplex PCR was the method, and the copy in TCRdb shows in-frame clones only, minus some. The sample contains 45,000 to 75,000 clones, about 89% of which appear only once. The sample consisted of blood. The source is a boy between 10 and 17 years old who was a control in a study of pediatric ulcerative colitis. Both conserved end residues are part of each CDR3. The D gene is left open where the match is weak. A clone size is listed for some rows: how often the clone was seen (once, few, many), or a class if it is expanded.

v_gene,j_gene,d_gene,abundance,CDR3nt,CDR3aa
TRBV28,TRBJ2-5,TRBD1,-,TGTGCCAGCACCACAGGGGTGTCAGAGACCCAGTACTTC,CASTTGVSETQYF
TRBV7-2,TRBJ2-7,TRBD2,-,TGTGCCAGCAGCATAGTGGCGGGGGGCAACTACGAGCAGTACTTC,CASSIVAGGNYEQYF
TRBV5-5,TRBJ1-2,-,-,TGTGCCAGCAGCATACAGGGCCAGGGCTATGGCTACACCTTC,CASSIQGQGYGYTF
TRBV4-2,TRBJ1-1,-,few,TGTGCCAGCAGCCAAGAAATACAGGGGAACACTGAAGCTTTCTTT,CASSQEIQGNTEAFF
TRBV2,TRBJ2-1,TRBD2,few,TGTGCCAGCAACCCGGGACTAGCAACTTCTAATGAGCAGTTCTTC,CASNPGLATSNEQFF
TRBV4-3,TRBJ2-2,-,-,TGCGCCAGCAGCCACGCCTTCCCCACCGGGGAGCTGTTTTTT,CASSHAFPTGELFF
TRBV10-2,TRBJ2-7,TRBD1,-,TGCGCCAGCAGTTTCGACAGGGTGGGGTCCCCTTACGAGCAGTACTTC,CASSFDRVGSPYEQYF
TRBV28,TRBJ2-7,-,-,TGTGCCAGCAGCTGGATGGGACAGGGGATGCGCGGGAGGGCCGTCTACGAGCAGTACTTC,CASSWMGQGMRGRAVYEQYF
TRBV20-1,TRBJ2-7,-,-,TGCAGTGTTAGCTCCTACGAGCAGTACTTC,CSVSSYEQYF
TRBV4-2,TRBJ2-3,-,-,TGTGCCAGCAGCCCCCGCAGACTAGCAGATACGCAGTATTTT,CASSPRRLADTQYF
TRBV11-3,TRBJ2-1,TRBD2,-,TGTGCCAGCAGTTCACGAACGACTAGCGGGGACGAGCAGTTCTTC,CASSSRTTSGDEQFF
TRBV19,TRBJ2-3,-,-,TGTGCCAGTAGTAAAGAGGGATCGGGCACAGATACGCAGTATTTT,CASSKEGSGTDTQYF
TRBV28,TRBJ1-1,-,-,TGTGCCAGCAGCCCCGGGGGAGGCACTGAAGCTTTCTTT,CASSPGGGTEAFF
TRBV4-1,TRBJ2-5,TRBD2,-,TGCGCCAGCAGCCCTACTAGCGGGAAAAAGACCCAGTACTTC,CASSPTSGKKTQYF
TRBV28,TRBJ1-4,-,-,TGTGCCAGCAGTTGGTCTACGCTGAACGAAAAACTGTTTTTT,CASSWSTLNEKLFF
TRBV6-5,TRBJ1-2,TRBD1,few,TGTGCCAGCAGTAGGACAGGCACGGGTGGCTACACCTTC,CASSRTGTGGYTF
TRBV4-2,TRBJ2-1,TRBD2,-,TGTGCCAGCAGCCAAGAGCGGGGACTAGCGGGAACGGACAATGAGCAGTTCTTC,CASSQERGLAGTDNEQFF
TRBV7-2,TRBJ2-3,-,-,TGTGCCAGCAGCCCTGACACAGATACGCAGTATTTT,CASSPDTDTQYF
TRBV4-3,TRBJ1-1,-,-,TGCGCCAGCAGCCAAGATCCTATGAGGGATGAAGCTTTCTTT,CASSQDPMRDEAFF
TRBV9,TRBJ1-2,TRBD1,-,TGTGCCAGCAGCCAGGGGAGACAGGGGGAGCGCTTC,CASSQGRQGERF
TRBV7-3,TRBJ2-3,TRBD2,-,TGTGCCAGCAGCTTAAGCGGGGGGGCCACAGATACGCAGTATTTT,CASSLSGGATDTQYF
TRBV7-9,TRBJ1-2,-,-,TGTGCCAGCAGCTTAGCTGCTGCCACAAACTATGGCTACACCTTC,CASSLAAATNYGYTF
TRBV18,TRBJ1-2,-,-,TGTGCCAGCTCAAAAACCGGGACAACTAACTATGGCTACACCTTC,CASSKTGTTNYGYTF
TRBV7-2,TRBJ2-7,TRBD1,-,TGTGCCAGCAGCTTAGAGGACAGGGTGGGCTACGAGCAGTACTTC,CASSLEDRVGYEQYF
TRBV27,TRBJ2-1,-,-,TGTGCCAGCAGTTCCGGTAGAGCCATCTCCTACAATGAGCAGTTCTTC,CASSSGRAISYNEQFF
TRBV5-1,TRBJ2-3,-,once,TGCGCCAGCAGCCCGGGAGAAAGCACAGATACGCAGTATTTT,CASSPGESTDTQYF
TRBV7-2,TRBJ1-1,TRBD1,-,TGTGCCAGCACTCCGCGACAGGGCCGCACTGAAGCTTTCTTT,CASTPRQGRTEAFF
TRBV10-3,TRBJ2-1,TRBD2,-,TGTGCCATCAGTGAGGGGGGGGCCTACAATGAGCAGTTCTTC,CAISEGGAYNEQFF
TRBV7-2,TRBJ2-2,TRBD1,-,TGTGCCAGCAGCTTAGGGGACAGGGGTAGCGACACCGGGGAGCTGTTTTTT,CASSLGDRGSDTGELFF
TRBV5-5,TRBJ1-2,-,few,TGTGCCAGCAGGTACGGACTGATTTCTAACTATGGCTACACCTTC,CASRYGLISNYGYTF
TRBV2,TRBJ1-1,-,-,TGTGCCAGCATAGTCGGCAGGGGTAACACTGAAGCTTTCTTT,CASIVGRGNTEAFF
TRBV5-1,TRBJ2-2,-,-,TGCGCCACCGGCAGGCAGCCAGACACCGGGGAGCTGTTTTTT,CATGRQPDTGELFF
TRBV5-8,TRBJ1-1,-,-,TGTGCCAGCAGCTCCCGCGGGGCCAACACTGAAGCTTTCTTT,CASSSRGANTEAFF
TRBV30,TRBJ1-2,-,-,TGTGCCTTAGGGGAACGGGGGAGCTACACCTTC,CALGERGSYTF